This T cell receptor (beta chain) originates from a study of T cell changes during pregnancy in multiple sclerosis. Sequencing used immunoSEQ multiplex PCR; TCRdb keeps in-frame clones, though not all of them. The sample lists some 31,000 clones, about 92% occurring once. The CDR3 is 16 residues long. Trimming took off 3 bases at V and 0 bases at J, with 9 bases between the two ends. Germline V lookup: CDR1 MNHEY, CDR2 SMNVEV (reference sequence). This specimen was CD8+ T cells from peripheral blood mononuclear cells, taken before pregnancy. The rearrangement links TRBV27 to TRBJ2-6; tentative D call: TRBD1 (5 bases). This receptor was taken from a female donor with multiple sclerosis, enrolled in a pregnancy study. CDR3 DNA sequence: TGTGCCAGCAGTTTCGGACAAACCTCTGGGGCCAACGTCCTGACTTTC. Residues: CASSFGQTSGANVLTF.